Below, 27 T cell receptor beta chains from the same sample are listed, as sequenced in a study of OX40 agonist ivuxolimab in advanced cancers. The protocol was immunoSEQ multiplex PCR, while the TCRdb copy is restricted to in-frame clones and leaves out a portion. The profile covers roughly 59,000 clones, with around 93% appearing a single time and 13% taken by the ten largest. Material: CD4+ or CD8+ T cells sorted from blood, obtained in a trial of the OX40 agonist ivuxolimab. The receptor set was obtained from an adult with an advanced solid tumor such as melanoma, head and neck, liver or kidney cancer.

The chain is built from TRBV7-2 and TRBJ2-7; 8 bases match TRBD2. After removal of 5 bases from V and 4 bases from J, the junction contained 13 bases not matched to a gene. CDR3 size: 16 residues. Germline assignment: CDR1 SGHTA and CDR2 FQGNSA. The CDR3 DNA follows: TGTGCCAGCAGCAAGCACCCGGGAGGGGGGGGGTACGAGCAGTACTTC. Encoded protein: CASSKHPGGGGYEQYF.

About this clone: The sample holds other DNA sequences that translate to the same CDR3. CDR3 region: CASSLGSTEAFF. In nucleotides, the CDR3 is TGTGCCAGCAGCTTGGGATCAACTGAAGCTTTCTTT. The rearrangement joins TRBV5-4 to TRBJ1-1; unclear D gene. CDR3 length equals 12 residues. Germline CDR1 is SGHNT and CDR2 is YYREEE (reference sequence). V dropped 0 bases and J dropped 5 bases, with 5 bases sitting between them. Combining the CDR3 with reference TRBV5-4 and TRBJ1-1 gives the whole variable domain ETGVTQSPTHLIKTRGQQVTLRCSSQSGHNTVSWYQQALGQGPQFIFQYYREEENGRGNFPPRFSGLQFPNYSSELNVNALELDDSALYLCASSLGSTEAFFGQGTRLTVV.

The chain links TRBV30 to TRBJ2-1; D not resolved. Looked up from germline, CDR1 is GTSNPN and CDR2 is SVGIG (reference sequence). V lost 0 bases to trimming and J lost 8 bases, with 20 bases between them. The CDR3 covers 16 residues. In nucleotides, the CDR3 is TGTGCCTGGAGTGTACTATGGACGACCCTTGGCCATGAGCAGTTCTTC. Amino acids: CAWSVLWTTLGHEQFF. Drawing the rest from reference TRBV30 and TRBJ2-1, the complete variable domain is SQTIHQWPATLVQPVGSPLSLECTVEGTSNPNLYWYRQAAGRGLQLLFYSVGIGQISSEVPQNLSASRPQDRQFILSSKKLLLSDSGFYLCAWSVLWTTLGHEQFFGPGTRLTVL.

The rearrangement joins TRBV7-6 to TRBJ1-1, with unresolved D. V shed 5 bases and J shed 1 base, with 14 bases lying between them. CDR1 and CDR2 (germline): SGHVS, FNYEAQ. This CDR3 has 15 residues. CDR3 sequence (DNA): TGTGCCAGCAGCGGAGACGGCGTGAAGAACACTGAAGCTTTCTTT. It encodes CASSGDGVKNTEAFF.

This clone showed up just a few times. In nucleotides, the CDR3 is TGTGCCAGTAGTATGGGTGGGTACCCTTTCTTT. Translated: CASSMGGYPFF. The V call is TRBV19, the J call TRBJ1-1; D not resolved. Per the germline V gene, CDR1 is LNHDA and CDR2 is SQIVND (reference sequence). The CDR3 covers 11 residues. Trimming took 3 bases from V and 12 from J, leaving 11 bases between them.

CDR3 sequence (DNA): TGCGCCAGCAGCCAAGCGATCGGGGTCATGGGTGAAAAACTGTTTTTT. It codes for CASSQAIGVMGEKLFF. The chain employs TRBV4-1 and TRBJ1-4; D unclear. V was trimmed by 1 base and J by 7 bases, leaving 16 bases between them. CDR1 is MGHRA, CDR2 YSYEKL, per germline. CDR3 length equals 16 residues.

The V gene is TRBV2, the J gene TRBJ2-3; 7 nucleotides agree with TRBD2. Trimming at V came to 8 bases and at J to 3 bases, leaving 17 bases not matched to a gene. CDR3 size: 17 residues. Germline-derived CDR1 and CDR2 are SNHLY and FYNNEI. Here the CDR3 reads CASDPRGVSGETDTQYF. In DNA form, the CDR3 reads TGTGCCAGCGATCCCCGGGGGGTGTCGGGGGAGACAGATACGCAGTATTTT.

The chain joins TRBV29-1 to TRBJ1-2; D remains ambiguous. Germline-derived CDR1 and CDR2 are SQVTM and ANQGSEA. The CDR3 contains 13 residues. V dropped 3 bases and J dropped 0 bases, with 8 bases sitting between them. The DNA for the CDR3 is TGCAGCGTTGAGGCAGTCACTAACTATGGCTACACCTTC. This sequence encodes CSVEAVTNYGYTF.

The chain is built from TRBV4-3 and TRBJ1-2; weak D call: TRBD1 (5 bases). V lost 1 base to trimming and J lost 6 bases, with 9 bases between them. The CDR3 contains 13 residues. CDR1 LGHNA and CDR2 YSLEER come from the germline V gene. CDR3 region: CASSQVLGDGYTF. The CDR3, as DNA: TGCGCCAGCAGCCAAGTCTTAGGGGATGGCTACACCTTC.

This clone came up once. V and J are TRBV5-1 and TRBJ1-4, with a possible D match to TRBD1 (6 bases). The germline gives CDR1 SGHRS, CDR2 YFSETQ. V was shortened by 1 base and J by 4 bases, with 20 bases between the two germline ends. The CDR3 is 18 residues long. The CDR3 sequence: CASSLKEGGIALNEKLFF. For the CDR3, the DNA is TGCGCCAGCAGCTTGAAAGAGGGGGGAATCGCTCTTAATGAAAAACTGTTTTTT.

The V gene is TRBV4-3, the J gene TRBJ2-5; D unclear. Germline CDR1 is LGHNA and CDR2 is YSLEER. Trimming left V 0 bases short and J 5 bases short, with 7 bases between. The CDR3 is 13 residues long. For the CDR3, the DNA is TGCGCCAGCAGCCAAGAAGGTTGGGAGACCCAGTACTTC. Protein product: CASSQEGWETQYF.

The chain joins TRBV27 to TRBJ2-7; D is uncertain. The CDR3 length is 13 residues. With 3 bases removed from V and 1 base from J, the gap between germline ends came to 7 bases. Germline assignment: CDR1 MNHEY and CDR2 SMNVEV (reference sequence). The CDR3 is CASSFGRSYEQYF. In DNA, the CDR3 is TGTGCCAGCAGTTTTGGCCGTTCCTACGAGCAGTACTTC.

This chain joins TRBV14 and TRBJ2-3; perhaps D is TRBD1 or TRBD2 (5 bases each). V lost 2 bases and J 2 bases, leaving 11 bases between the germline ends. In germline, CDR1 is SGHDN, CDR2 FVKESK. The CDR3 has 15 amino acids. The CDR3 loop reads CASSQFGGSTDTQYF. In nucleotides, the CDR3 is TGTGCCAGCAGCCAATTTGGGGGATCCACAGATACGCAGTATTTT. The full variable domain, in which reference TRBV14 and TRBJ2-3 provide the parts outside the CDR3, is EAGVTQFPSHSVIEKGQTVTLRCDPISGHDNLYWYRRVMGKEIKFLLHFVKESKQDESGMPNNRFLAERTGGTYSTLKVQPAELEDSGVYFCASSQFGGSTDTQYFGPGTRLTVL.

V is TRBV27 and J is TRBJ1-2; D is undetermined. CDR3 length: 15 amino acids. Germline V gives CDR1 MNHEY, CDR2 SMNVEV (reference sequence). V was pared by 3 bases and J by 5 bases, with 16 bases between. CDR3 region: CASSLSKDSIYGYTF. The DNA for the CDR3 is TGTGCCAGCAGTTTGTCTAAGGACTCGATTTATGGCTACACCTTC.

V is TRBV7-2 and J is TRBJ2-3; TRBD2 aligns across 8 bases. CDR1 is SGHTA and CDR2 is FQGNSA in the germline V gene. This CDR3 region has 17 residues. Germline trimming cut 3 bases from V and 6 bases from J; bases unmatched to any gene: 14. The CDR3 DNA reads as TGTGCCAGCAGCTTTGATCTTCGGGAGGGCCTAGTGGATACGCAGTATTTT. As protein: CASSFDLREGLVDTQYF.

The V call is TRBV4-1, the J call TRBJ2-7; a possible D gene is TRBD1 (6 bases). V lost 4 bases and J lost 4, with 17 bases in between. Germline CDR1 and CDR2: MGHRA and YSYEKL. This CDR3 comprises 15 residues. In nucleotides, the CDR3 is TGCGCCAGCAGCCTAGAGGGGGACGGGGCATACGAGCAGTACTTC. Its translation: CASSLEGDGAYEQYF.

The rearrangement joins TRBV28 to TRBJ1-1; D gene ambiguous. Deletions cut 3 bases from V and 0 bases from J, with 11 bases between. Germline lookup yields CDR1 MDHEN and CDR2 SYDVKM. This CDR3 has 15 amino acids. The CDR3 DNA is TGTGCCAGCAGTTTGTTCTCTGACATGAACACTGAAGCTTTCTTT. It encodes CASSLFSDMNTEAFF.

This rearrangement joins TRBV4-1 to TRBJ1-1; TRBD1 matches 8 bases. Losses at the gene ends were 3 bases for V and 1 base for J; bases not matched to a gene: 7. Germline values: CDR1 MGHRA, CDR2 YSYEKL. The CDR3 extends over 16 amino acids. CDR3 DNA: TGCGCCAGCAGCCACCAAACAGGGGGAAAGAACACTGAAGCTTTCTTT. Residues: CASSHQTGGKNTEAFF.

The chain links TRBV6-5 to TRBJ2-7; no clear D gene. Germline CDR1 MNHEY, CDR2 SVGAGI. This CDR3 spans 14 amino acids. V was cut by 0 bases and J by 4 bases, with 10 bases left in between. CDR3 nucleotide sequence: TGTGCCAGCAGTTACTCTCCAGAAATATACGAGCAGTACTTC. Translated, it gives CASSYSPEIYEQYF.

V gene TRBV6-1 combines with J gene TRBJ2-6, with D perhaps assigned TRBD1 or TRBD2 (5 bases each). Trimming took off 0 bases at V and 4 bases at J, with 7 bases between the two ends. The CDR3 sequence is 15 residues long. From germline, CDR1 is MNHNS and CDR2 SASEGT. This CDR3 is CASSEAGDGANVLTF. The CDR3 nucleotides read TGTGCCAGCAGTGAAGCGGGGGACGGGGCCAACGTCCTGACTTTC.

This chain uses TRBV4-1 with TRBJ1-2; 8 bases align to TRBD1. The CDR3 runs to 15 residues. Germline loops: CDR1 MGHRA, CDR2 YSYEKL. V was pared by 4 bases and J by 2 bases, with 6 bases of the junction left unmatched. The CDR3 is CASSPLGQGNYGYTF. CDR3 sequence (DNA): TGCGCCAGCAGCCCCCTAGGACAGGGAAACTATGGCTACACCTTC.

The table lists this clone with a few counts. The chain joins TRBV7-2 to TRBJ1-2; tentative D call: TRBD1 (5 bases). Germline V gene data show CDR1 as SGHTA and CDR2 as FQGNSA. There are 14 residues in the CDR3. The V end was cut by 6 bases, the J end by 5 bases, with 16 bases between. The CDR3 region is CASSQAGTDYGYTF. The CDR3 nucleotides are TGTGCCAGCAGTCAAGCCGGGACGGATTATGGCTACACCTTC.

The chain has TRBV13 and TRBJ2-1, with 7 bases that match TRBD1. Per the germline V gene, CDR1 is PRHDT and CDR2 is FYEKMQ (reference sequence). The CDR3 is 12 amino acids. Trimming removed 4 bases from V and 10 bases from J; junction bases left unmatched: 4. CDR3 DNA: TGTGCCAGCAGCTCCGACAGGGACGAGCAGTTCTTC. Its protein product is CASSSDRDEQFF.

This clone came up once. This chain links TRBV4-1 with TRBJ2-5, with TRBD2 matching 8 bases. The CDR3 contains 16 residues. The germline gives CDR1 MGHRA, CDR2 YSYEKL. After removal of 5 bases from V and 4 bases from J, the junction contained 12 bases not matched to a gene. CDR3 loop: CASSSPPTSAAETQYF. In nucleotides, the CDR3 is TGCGCCAGCAGCTCTCCGCCGACTAGCGCTGCAGAGACCCAGTACTTC.

This chain joins TRBV12-5 and TRBJ2-7, with a tentative D call TRBD1 (6 bases). Germline CDR1 and CDR2: LGHNT and FRNRAP. V dropped 4 bases and J dropped 2 bases, with 18 bases sitting between them. This CDR3 region has 16 residues. CDR3 loop: CASGWIQGPETYEQYF. The CDR3 region has the DNA TGTGCTAGTGGTTGGATACAGGGACCCGAAACCTACGAGCAGTACTTC.

The chain has TRBV9 and TRBJ2-7; no definite D call. Germline CDR1 and CDR2: SGDLS and YYNGEE. Trimming pared 3 bases from V and 1 base from J, leaving 11 bases between. The CDR3 is 14 residues long. The CDR3 nucleotides are TGTGCCAGCAGCGACAACATTCTTTCCTACGAGCAGTACTTC. The encoded protein is CASSDNILSYEQYF.

The chain employs TRBV7-8 and TRBJ2-4; no clear D. Germline CDR1 SGHVS, CDR2 FQNEAQ. The CDR3 runs to 13 residues. Trimming removed 5 bases from V and 3 bases from J, with 8 bases in between. The CDR3 is CASSPVGKNIQYF. CDR3 nucleotide sequence: TGTGCCAGCAGCCCGGTGGGCAAAAACATTCAGTACTTC. Based on the CDR3 plus reference TRBV7-8 and TRBJ2-4, the full variable domain is GAGVSQSPRYKVAKRGQDVALRCDPISGHVSLFWYQQALGQGPEFLTYFQNEAQLDKSGLPSDRFFAERPEGSVSTLKIQRTQQEDSAVYLCASSPVGKNIQYFGAGTRLSVL.